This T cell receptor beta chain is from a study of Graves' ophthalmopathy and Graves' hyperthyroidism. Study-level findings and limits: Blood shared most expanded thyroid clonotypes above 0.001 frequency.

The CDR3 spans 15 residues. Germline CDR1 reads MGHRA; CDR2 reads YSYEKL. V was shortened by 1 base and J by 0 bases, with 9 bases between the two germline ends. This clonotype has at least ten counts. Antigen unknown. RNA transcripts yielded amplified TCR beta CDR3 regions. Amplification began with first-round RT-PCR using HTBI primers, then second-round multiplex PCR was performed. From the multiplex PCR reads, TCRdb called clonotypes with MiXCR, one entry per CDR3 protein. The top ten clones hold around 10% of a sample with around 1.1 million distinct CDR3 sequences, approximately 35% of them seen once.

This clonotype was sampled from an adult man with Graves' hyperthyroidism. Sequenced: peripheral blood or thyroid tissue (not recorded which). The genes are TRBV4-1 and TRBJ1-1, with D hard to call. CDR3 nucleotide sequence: TGCGCCAGCAGCCAAGGTAGAGCTATGAACACTGAAGCTTTCTTT. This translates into CASSQGRAMNTEAFF.